This T cell receptor (beta chain) originates from a study of T cell responses to AZD1222 COVID-19 vaccine (dated by TCRdb to the early 2020s). Notes on the research overall: A total of more than 230 trial participants underwent TCR sequencing, of whom nearly 210 received two doses of AZD1222 and some 25 received two doses of the MenACWY control vaccine. Trial participants were enrolled into age subgroups of 18-55, 56-69 and 70-plus years, which contained about 150, 28 and 57 TCR-sequenced participants, respectively.

The meaning of the sample's time point label: about 28 days (+/-7) after the second vaccine dose. AZD1222 recipients given second doses at about 4 weeks or at about 12 weeks were pooled, since spike-specific TCR depth and breadth were not found to differ between the two schedules. Vaccinee samples were obtained from the UK trials COV001 and COV002, which included a single-blind randomized controlled phase 2/3 trial of AZD1222 (ChAdOx1 nCoV-19) in healthy adults. For TCRbeta chain sequencing, PBMC samples were collected from trial participants at day 0 and at day 28 after the second dose. From the cysteine through the phenylalanine, the CDR3 covers 13 amino acids. Here the CDR3 DNA is all that survives: 39 bases in frame from base 1. V lost 5 bases and J lost 12 bases; the stretch between them is 20 bases long. The CDR3 regions of human TCRbeta chains were analyzed by immunosequencing. As for how the authors treated the data: TCRs in the repertoires were compared against a reference library of SARS-CoV-2-specific TCRs that had been generated with the MIRA antigen-specificity platform. Breadth meant the fraction of unique TCRs that were SARS-CoV-2-associated, whereas depth meant the fraction of total T cells that were SARS-CoV-2-associated. Each spike-specific TCR was assigned to its reactive spike region and to a CD4 or CD8 class using the MIRA data. Log10-transformed breadth and depth values were compared by one-way ANOVA with Sidak's multiple comparisons tests. TCRdb limited this immuneACCESS table to in-frame rearrangements with V and J called. A share of clones is missing; checked studies link under half to unresolved V genes, and the rest is unexplained. V and J calls and clone size are given by that table; D and trimming were obtained from the DNA. In this sample the table shows about 120,000 clones, 75% to 90% of which occur a single time. The top ten constitute 2% to 3% of the sample.

A remark on this clone: Its antigen is currently not known. Base quality data are lacking; no much larger clone is found one base away.

The paper as a whole reports these results and caveats: CD4 TCRs associated with the vaccine covered the entire spike protein, and the dominant responses were in regions 160-218 and 743-854. Because no day 14 peak-response samples were available, the repertoires could be characterized only after the peak T cell response. Spike-specific TCR breadth and depth rose significantly after two AZD1222 doses compared with day 0 and with MenACWY recipients. Conclusions about previously exposed vaccinees are limited because only five or six AZD1222 recipients were SARS-CoV-2 seropositive at baseline. Participants were mostly white British, with more females than males. The authors suggested clonal diversity may have been underestimated. The 56-69-year group was small, and its depth increase did not reach significance, likely because of low power. Nearly half of unique spike-specific TCRs reportedly recognized epitopes outside regions mutated in the B.1.351 and B.1.1.7 variants.

The sequences come from peripheral blood, collected 28 days after the second AZD1222 dose. The chain is assembled from TRBV12-3 or TRBV12-4 and TRBJ2-7; the D region possibly corresponds to TRBD2 (5 bases align). The receptor comes from an adult who received the AZD1222 COVID-19 vaccine. The nucleotide sequence reads TGTGCCAGCAGTCAAACTACCGGGATCGAGGGGTACTTC. Protein translation: CASSQTTGIEGYF.